The rows below give T cell receptor beta chains drawn from one sample of a study of cytomegalovirus exposure and HLA in healthy donors. Libraries were prepared by immunoSEQ multiplex PCR; TCRdb keeps only in-frame clonotypes and omits some of them. The sample table includes about 190,000 clones. Sequenced material: PBMCs. All receptors come from a man aged 25 to 40 in good health and CMV-seronegative. CDR3s include the opening cysteine and the closing phenylalanine or tryptophan. D genes are given only for firm matches.

v_gene	j_gene	d_gene	len	CDR3nt	CDR3aa
TRBV28	TRBJ2-2	TRBD1	14	TGTGCCAGCAGGCCGACAGGGGGCACCGGGGAGCTGTTTTTT	CASRPTGGTGELFF
TRBV28	TRBJ1-6	.	16	TGTGCCAGCGTTTCTAGGCTTAGCTCCTATAATTCACCCCTCCACTTT	CASVSRLSSYNSPLHF
TRBV10-2	TRBJ1-6	.	14	TGCGCCAGCAGTGAGTTCAGTAATAATTCACCCCTCCACTTT	CASSEFSNNSPLHF
TRBV27	TRBJ1-2	.	14	TGTGCCAGCAGTTTAGTGGACAGTAACTATGGCTACACCTTC	CASSLVDSNYGYTF
TRBV14	TRBJ2-7	TRBD2	14	TGTGCCAGCAGCTCCTGGGGACTAGCCCACGAGCAGTACTTC	CASSSWGLAHEQYF
TRBV5-1	TRBJ2-3	TRBD2	16	TGCGCCAGCAGCTTGGGAGCGTTTAGCGGGACAGATACGCAGTATTTT	CASSLGAFSGTDTQYF
TRBV12-5	TRBJ2-7	.	12	TGTGCTAGTGGTTTGGTACACTACGAGCAGTACTTC	CASGLVHYEQYF
TRBV30	TRBJ1-3	.	11	TGTGCCTGGAGCGCTGGAAACACCATATATTTT	CAWSAGNTIYF
TRBV27	TRBJ2-7	TRBD2	16	TGTGCCAGCAGTAGGGGTAGCGGGAGTATGTCCTACGAGCAGTACTTC	CASSRGSGSMSYEQYF
TRBV5-4	TRBJ2-7	TRBD1	17	TGTGCCAGCAGCTTGGCCCTTGGGACAGGCCCCTCCTACGAGCAGTACTTC	CASSLALGTGPSYEQYF
TRBV19	TRBJ1-1	.	14	TGTGCCAGTATCCGACAGTACCCGAACACTGAAGCTTTCTTT	CASIRQYPNTEAFF
TRBV6-5	TRBJ1-5	.	15	TGTGCCAGCAGTTACAGTACAGGCCCAGGGCAGCCCCAGCATTTT	CASSYSTGPGQPQHF
TRBV6-1	TRBJ1-2	.	13	TGTGCCAGCAGACGGGACAAGGAAGATGGCTACACCTTC	CASRRDKEDGYTF
TRBV5-8	TRBJ1-1	.	15	TGTGCCAGCAGCTTGTGGGGCATAGATCACACTGAAGCTTTCTTT	CASSLWGIDHTEAFF
TRBV28	TRBJ2-3	TRBD1	16	TGTGCCAGCAGTCCCCTAGGCCCAGGGGGCTCAGATACGCAGTATTTT	CASSPLGPGGSDTQYF
TRBV5-6	TRBJ1-1	TRBD1	14	TGTGCCAGCAGCACCGGGACAGGGGGCACTGAAGCTTTCTTT	CASSTGTGGTEAFF
TRBV6-4	TRBJ2-5	.	15	TGTGCCAGCAGTGAGGGGCAGACAAACCAAGAGACCCAGTACTTC	CASSEGQTNQETQYF
TRBV19	TRBJ2-7	TRBD1	15	TGTGCCAGCTCTACCTCCGGGACAGGGCCCCGGGAGCAGTACTTC	CASSTSGTGPREQYF
TRBV19	TRBJ2-4	TRBD2	16	TGTGCCAGTAGTACGCGAGCGGGGTGGGTTGGTAACATTCAGTACTTC	CASSTRAGWVGNIQYF
TRBV9	TRBJ1-1	TRBD1	16	TGTGCCAGCAGCAATAGACAGGGAATGGTAAACACTGAAGCTTTCTTT	CASSNRQGMVNTEAFF
TRBV2	TRBJ1-5	TRBD1	15	TGTGCCAGCAGCACAGGGGTAATAGGGAATCAGCCCCAGCATTTT	CASSTGVIGNQPQHF
TRBV7-8	TRBJ2-1	TRBD1	15	TGTGCCAGCAGCTTAGTGGCAGGGGGCGCGAATGAGCAGTTCTTC	CASSLVAGGANEQFF
TRBV10-3	TRBJ2-5	.	15	TGTGCCATCAGCGATGCGAGGGCCAACCAAGAGACCCAGTACTTC	CAISDARANQETQYF
TRBV5-5	TRBJ1-5	TRBD1	18	TGTGCCAGCAGCTTGCTCAATTCCGGGACAGGGAAAGGTCAGCCCCAGCATTTT	CASSLLNSGTGKGQPQHF